These 22 T cell receptor beta chains share one sample of origin, sequenced in a study of blood T cell repertoires in COVID-19. Using immunoSEQ multiplex PCR, the repertoire was profiled, and TCRdb retains in-frame clones only, with some absent. Among nearly 350,000 clones listed, over 80% were seen once. The sample was peripheral blood. The receptor set was obtained from a woman aged 50 to 65 with COVID-19, enrolled during active disease.

The rearrangement links TRBV7-9 to TRBJ2-5; possible D gene TRBD1, 6 bases. Germline CDR1 is SEHNR and CDR2 is FQNEAQ (reference sequence). The CDR3 is 15 residues long. Trimming shortened V by 5 bases and J by 5 bases, and 18 bases separated the two germline ends. CDR3 region: CASSVGQTPLETQYF. Written as DNA, the CDR3 is TGTGCCAGCAGCGTTGGACAGACCCCGCTCGAGACCCAGTACTTC.

This clone was counted a few times. V is TRBV3-1 (or the pseudogene TRBV3-2) and J is TRBJ1-1, with D possibly TRBD1 on 6 matching bases. Per the germline V gene, CDR1 is LGHDT and CDR2 is YNNKEL (reference sequence). With 4 bases removed from V and 4 bases from J, the gap between germline ends came to 16 bases. This CDR3 is built from 15 residues. The CDR3 sequence is CASSPKEIRGTEAFF. CDR3 DNA sequence: TGTGCCAGCAGCCCTAAAGAGATCAGGGGCACTGAAGCTTTCTTT.

The V gene is TRBV6-1, the J gene TRBJ1-1, with D maybe TRBD1 (5 bases). The CDR3 spans 14 residues. Per the germline V gene, CDR1 is MNHNS and CDR2 is SASEGT. V lost 2 bases and J 5 bases, leaving 12 bases between the germline ends. The CDR3 sequence: CASSETGRVTEAFF. In DNA, the CDR3 is TGTGCCAGCAGTGAAACGGGCAGGGTGACTGAAGCTTTCTTT.

The chain joins TRBV3-1 (or the pseudogene TRBV3-2) to TRBJ2-5; D gene uncertain. V lost 1 base to trimming and J lost 2 bases, with 8 bases between them. Germline V gene sequence: CDR1 LGHDT, CDR2 YNNKEL (reference sequence). The CDR3 runs 14 residues. CDR3 DNA sequence: TGTGCCAGCAGCCAAGGCGCGGTACAAGAGACCCAGTACTTC. Encoded protein: CASSQGAVQETQYF.

This clone was recorded once. Relative to the germline gene, one junction end is altered; a read error may explain this. The DNA of the CDR3 is TGCAGCGTTGAATGGTACAGCAGGATCAATCAGCAGTTCTTC. It yields the protein CSVEWYSRINQQFF. This chain links TRBV29-1 with TRBJ2-1; D gene uncertain. Germline V gene lookup returns CDR1 SQVTM and CDR2 ANQGSEA. The CDR3 sequence is 14 residues long.

This chain connects TRBV3-1 (or the pseudogene TRBV3-2) to TRBJ1-1; 7 bases are a match to TRBD1. The CDR3 consists of 15 residues. With V trimmed by 4 bases and J by 1 base, 6 bases remained unmatched. The germline CDR1 and CDR2 sequences are LGHDT and YNNKEL (reference sequence). CDR3 in DNA: TGTGCCAGCAGCCCCGAACAGGGGAGGAACACTGAAGCTTTCTTT. Translated, it gives CASSPEQGRNTEAFF.

This clone was seen once. The rearrangement uses TRBV2 and TRBJ2-7; 7 nucleotides match TRBD2. Germline V lookup: CDR1 SNHLY, CDR2 FYNNEI. The CDR3 spans 14 residues. V was clipped by 6 bases and J by 6 bases; unmatched bases: 11. CDR3 in DNA: TGTGCCAGCAGAAATATAGCGGGCGTCGGCGAGCAGTACTTC. This sequence encodes CASRNIAGVGEQYF.

This chain joins TRBV6-5 and TRBJ2-3, with D perhaps TRBD1 (6 bases). The V end lost 6 bases, the J end lost 0 bases, and 13 bases lay between the germline ends. This CDR3 has 15 residues. In germline, CDR1 is MNHEY, CDR2 SVGAGI. As DNA, the CDR3 is TGTGCCAGCAGGTATCAGGGACACAGCACAGATACGCAGTATTTT. Its translation is CASRYQGHSTDTQYF.

V is TRBV30 and J is TRBJ2-7; D perhaps matches TRBD1 (5 bases). V dropped 2 bases and J dropped 4 bases, with 18 bases sitting between them. Germline V CDR1 and CDR2: GTSNPN, SVGIG (reference sequence). The CDR3 extends over 15 amino acids. CDR3 sequence: CAWSQKGRAQYEQYF. In DNA form, the CDR3 reads TGTGCCTGGAGTCAGAAAGGCAGGGCTCAATACGAGCAGTACTTC.

Comment on this clone: Because the CDR3's place on the DNA is in doubt, the DNA is left out and the CDR3 is given as listed by TCRdb. The chain has TRBV6-5 and TRBJ1-1; the table's TRBD1 call for D was not verified on the DNA. Germline V gene lookup returns CDR1 MNHEY and CDR2 SVGAGI. A total of 13 residues make up the CDR3, ends included. The CDR3 loop reads CASSPGVFGEAFF.

The rearrangement uses TRBV6-1 and TRBJ2-3; 9 bases are a match to TRBD1. This CDR3 contains 16 residues. Per germline, CDR1 MNHNS and CDR2 SASEGT. The trim removed 4 bases at V and 3 bases at J, leaving 8 bases unmatched. The CDR3 reads CASSAYSGTGTDTQYF. The CDR3 DNA is TGTGCCAGCAGTGCGTACTCCGGGACAGGGACAGATACGCAGTATTTT.

There are a few counts of this clone. The chain combines TRBV7-2 with TRBJ2-1, with 7 bases that match TRBD2. The CDR3 is 16 residues long. CDR1 is SGHTA, CDR2 FQGNSA, per germline. Germline trimming cut 7 bases from V and 1 base from J; bases unmatched to any gene: 10. The CDR3 DNA reads as TGTGCCAGCATGATGGCGGCTAGCGGATCCTACAATGAGCAGTTCTTC. Translating gives CASMMAASGSYNEQFF.

V gene TRBV10-2 combines with J gene TRBJ2-1, with 8 bases identical to TRBD2. This CDR3 comprises 16 residues. In germline, CDR1 is WSHSY, CDR2 SAAADI. V dropped 4 bases and J dropped 1; count of bases not matched to a gene: 6. CDR3 loop: CASSVSTSGSYNEQFF. For the CDR3, the DNA is TGCGCCAGCAGTGTATCAACTAGCGGATCCTACAATGAGCAGTTCTTC.

This clone appeared a few times. J is TRBJ1-2 and V is TRBV9; D remains unclear. Germline-derived CDR1 and CDR2 are SGDLS and YYNGEE. V lost 5 bases to trimming and J lost 8 bases, with 10 bases between them. This CDR3 has 11 amino acids. The CDR3 is CASRHPGGYTF. The CDR3, as DNA: TGTGCCAGCAGGCACCCAGGCGGCTACACCTTC.

The CDR3 reads CASSLGDTFEAFF. DNA for the CDR3: TGTGCCAGCAGCTTAGGGGACACCTTTGAAGCTTTCTTT. The chain employs TRBV5-4 and TRBJ1-1; tentative D call: TRBD1 (6 bases). The CDR3 totals 13 residues. V lost 2 bases and J 7 bases, leaving 12 bases between the germline ends. Germline CDR1 and CDR2: SGHNT and YYREEE (reference sequence).

The chain is built from TRBV11-2 and TRBJ1-3, with 8 bases identical to TRBD1. J was trimmed by 8 bases and V by 0 bases; bases with no gene match: 6. The CDR3 has 15 amino acids. The germline V gene encodes CDR1 SGHAT and CDR2 FQNNGV. This chain's CDR3 is CASSLDETGDDTIYF. Here the CDR3 DNA reads TGTGCCAGCAGCTTAGATGAGACAGGGGATGACACCATATATTTT.

The chain uses TRBV5-1 and TRBJ2-3; 10 bases line up with TRBD2. CDR3 length: 17 residues. Germline CDR1 SGHRS, CDR2 YFSETQ. V lost 0 bases to trimming and J lost 4 bases; unmatched junction nucleotides: 8. CDR3 loop: CASSLGLSSGSADTQYF. CDR3 nucleotide sequence: TGCGCCAGCAGCTTGGGATTATCTAGCGGGAGCGCAGATACGCAGTATTTT.

The chain employs TRBV6-5 and TRBJ2-5, with 9 bases aligning to TRBD1. The junction had 8 bases not matched to a gene; V was cut back by 6 bases and J by 3 bases. The germline V gene encodes CDR1 MNHEY and CDR2 SVGAGI. The CDR3 consists of 15 residues. This chain's CDR3 is CASRMGQGFEETQYF. DNA for the CDR3: TGTGCCAGCAGAATGGGACAGGGATTCGAAGAGACCCAGTACTTC.

The J gene is TRBJ2-1, the V gene TRBV14; 7 bases are shared with TRBD1. The V gene end was trimmed by 2 bases and the J gene end by 4 bases; junction bases not matched to a gene: 8. This CDR3 has 16 residues. Germline V gives CDR1 SGHDN, CDR2 FVKESK. CDR3 DNA sequence: TGTGCCAGCAGCCAACAGGGGGTACTCGGATACAATGAGCAGTTCTTC. Amino acids: CASSQQGVLGYNEQFF.

The chain couples TRBV19 to TRBJ1-5; unclear D gene. The CDR3 runs 14 residues. The germline V gene encodes CDR1 LNHDA and CDR2 SQIVND (reference sequence). Trimming shortened V by 3 bases and J by 2 bases, and 8 bases separated the two germline ends. The CDR3 loop reads CASSIEQGNQPQHF. CDR3 nucleotide sequence: TGTGCCAGTAGTATCGAGCAGGGCAATCAGCCCCAGCATTTT.

The chain combines TRBV6-6 with TRBJ2-7; 10 bases line up with TRBD2. Unmatched junction bases numbered 15, after V lost 6 bases and J lost 4 bases. Germline V gives CDR1 MNHNY, CDR2 SVGAGI (reference sequence). The CDR3 length is 17 residues. CDR3 loop: CASSRSSSGSLFYEQYF. DNA of the CDR3: TGTGCCAGCAGCCGATCCTCTAGCGGGAGCCTATTTTACGAGCAGTACTTC.

The chain recombines TRBV19 with TRBJ1-5, with D possibly TRBD1 on 6 matching bases. Deletions cut 9 bases from V and 7 bases from J, with 10 bases between. The CDR3 loop spans 11 amino acids. Germline assignment: CDR1 LNHDA and CDR2 SQIVND (reference sequence). The CDR3 region is CASGQWQPQHF. CDR3 coding DNA: TGTGCCAGCGGACAGTGGCAGCCCCAGCATTTT.